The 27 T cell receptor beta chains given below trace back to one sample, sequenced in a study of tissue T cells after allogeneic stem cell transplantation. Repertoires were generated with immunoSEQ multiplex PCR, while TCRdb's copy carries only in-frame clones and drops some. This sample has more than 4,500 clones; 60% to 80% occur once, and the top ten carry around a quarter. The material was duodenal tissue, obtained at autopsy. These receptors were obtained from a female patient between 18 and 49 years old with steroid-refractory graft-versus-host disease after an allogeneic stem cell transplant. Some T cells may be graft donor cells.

CDR3 in DNA: TGTGCCAGCAGTTACACGGGACGGGTCTACGAGCAGTACTTC. Protein product: CASSYTGRVYEQYF. V is TRBV6-5 and J is TRBJ2-7; D is possibly TRBD1 or TRBD2 (5 bases each). CDR3 length: 14 amino acids. Germline V gives CDR1 MNHEY, CDR2 SVGAGI. Trimming pared 2 bases from V and 3 bases from J, leaving 11 bases between.

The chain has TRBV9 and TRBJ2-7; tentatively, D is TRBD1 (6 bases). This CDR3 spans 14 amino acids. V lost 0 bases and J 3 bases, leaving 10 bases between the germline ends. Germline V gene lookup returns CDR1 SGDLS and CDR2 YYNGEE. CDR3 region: CASSVEQGHYEQYF. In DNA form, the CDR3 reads TGTGCCAGCAGCGTAGAACAGGGACACTACGAGCAGTACTTC.

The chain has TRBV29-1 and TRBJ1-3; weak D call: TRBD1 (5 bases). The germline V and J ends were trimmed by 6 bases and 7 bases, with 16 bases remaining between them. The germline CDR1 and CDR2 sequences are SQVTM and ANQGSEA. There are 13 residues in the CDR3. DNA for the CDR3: TGCAGCGTCGTTCGGGGCGCCGGGAACACCATATATTTT. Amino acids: CSVVRGAGNTIYF.

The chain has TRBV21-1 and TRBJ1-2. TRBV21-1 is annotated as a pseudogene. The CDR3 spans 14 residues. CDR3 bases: TGTGCCAGCAGCAATCTCTTTCCCTATGGTGGCTACACCTTC. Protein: CASSNLFPYGGYTF.

CDR3 protein: CASRSIKREGGVELFF. CDR3 sequence (DNA): TGTGCCAGCCGCTCCATCAAGCGGGAGGGAGGAGTGGAGCTGTTTTTT. This sequence joins TRBV11-2 and TRBJ2-2; 10 nucleotides line up with TRBD2. CDR3 length: 16 amino acids. CDR1 is SGHAT, CDR2 FQNNGV, per germline. V dropped 8 bases and J dropped 10; count of bases not matched to a gene: 16.

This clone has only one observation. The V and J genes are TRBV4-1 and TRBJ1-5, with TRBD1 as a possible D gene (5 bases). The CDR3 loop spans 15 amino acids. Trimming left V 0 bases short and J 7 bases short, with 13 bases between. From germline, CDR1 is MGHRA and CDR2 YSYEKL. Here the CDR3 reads CASSQERGVGQPQHF. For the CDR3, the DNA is TGCGCCAGCAGCCAAGAACGAGGGGTTGGGCAGCCCCAGCATTTT.

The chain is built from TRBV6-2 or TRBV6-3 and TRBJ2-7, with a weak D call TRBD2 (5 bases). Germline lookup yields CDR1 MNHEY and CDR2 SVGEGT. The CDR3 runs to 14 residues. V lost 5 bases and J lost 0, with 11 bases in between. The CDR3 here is CASSGDYYSYEQYF. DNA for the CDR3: TGTGCCAGCAGTGGTGACTACTACTCCTACGAGCAGTACTTC.

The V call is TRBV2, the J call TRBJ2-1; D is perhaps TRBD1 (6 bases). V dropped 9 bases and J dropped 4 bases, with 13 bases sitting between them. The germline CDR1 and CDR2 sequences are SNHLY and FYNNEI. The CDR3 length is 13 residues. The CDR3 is CASPQGPYNEQFF. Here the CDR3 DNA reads TGTGCCAGTCCTCAGGGGCCGTACAATGAGCAGTTCTTC.

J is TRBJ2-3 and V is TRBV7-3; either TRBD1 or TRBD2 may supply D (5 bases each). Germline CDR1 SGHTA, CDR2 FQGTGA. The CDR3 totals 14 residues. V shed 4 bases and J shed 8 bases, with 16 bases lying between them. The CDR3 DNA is TGTGCCAGCAGCTGGGGCGGGCCGACCTCTACGCAGTATTTT. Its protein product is CASSWGGPTSTQYF. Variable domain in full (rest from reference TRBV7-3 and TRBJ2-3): GAGVSQTPSNKVTEKGKYVELRCDPISGHTALYWYRQSLGQGPEFLIYFQGTGAADDSGLPNDRFFAVRPEGSVSTLKIQRTERGDSAVYLCASSWGGPTSTQYFGPGTRLTVL.

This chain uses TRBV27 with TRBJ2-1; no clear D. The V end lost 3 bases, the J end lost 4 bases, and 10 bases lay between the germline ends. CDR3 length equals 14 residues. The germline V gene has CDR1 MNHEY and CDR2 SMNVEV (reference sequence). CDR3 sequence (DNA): TGTGCCAGCAGTTTTAAGGGCGGTTACAATGAGCAGTTCTTC. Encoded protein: CASSFKGGYNEQFF.

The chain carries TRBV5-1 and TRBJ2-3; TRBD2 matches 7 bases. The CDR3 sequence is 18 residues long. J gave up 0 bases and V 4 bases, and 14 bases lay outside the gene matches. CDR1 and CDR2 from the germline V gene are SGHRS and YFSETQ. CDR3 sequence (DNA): TGCGCCAGCAGCCTTCAAACAATAGCGGGCCTAAGCACAGATACGCAGTATTTT. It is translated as CASSLQTIAGLSTDTQYF.

The CDR3 bases are TGTGCCAGCAGCTACCAGACAGGGCAACCCTATGGCTACACCTTC. Translating it yields CASSYQTGQPYGYTF. The chain joins TRBV5-6 to TRBJ1-2, with TRBD1 matching over 7 bases. The trim removed 3 bases at V and 4 bases at J, leaving 9 bases unmatched. Germline V gene lookup returns CDR1 SGHDT and CDR2 YYEEEE. This CDR3 spans 15 amino acids.

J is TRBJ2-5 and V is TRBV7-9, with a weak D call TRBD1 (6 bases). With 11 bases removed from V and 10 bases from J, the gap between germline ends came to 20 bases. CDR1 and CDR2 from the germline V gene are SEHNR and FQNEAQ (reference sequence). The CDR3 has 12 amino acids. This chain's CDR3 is CAGGVGLDSQYF. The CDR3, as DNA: TGTGCCGGGGGCGTCGGGCTAGATAGCCAGTACTTC.

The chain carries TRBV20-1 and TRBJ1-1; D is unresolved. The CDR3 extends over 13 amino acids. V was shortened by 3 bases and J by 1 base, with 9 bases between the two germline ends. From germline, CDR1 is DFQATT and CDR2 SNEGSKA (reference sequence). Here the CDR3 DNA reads TGCAGTGCTAGTAGAGGCAGGAACACTGAAGCTTTCTTT. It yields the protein CSASRGRNTEAFF.

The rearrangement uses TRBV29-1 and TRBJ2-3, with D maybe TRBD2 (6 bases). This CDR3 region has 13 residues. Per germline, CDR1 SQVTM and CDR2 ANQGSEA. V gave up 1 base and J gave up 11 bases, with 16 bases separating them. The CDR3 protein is CSVEGSTSREQYF. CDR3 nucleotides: TGCAGCGTTGAAGGTTCGACTTCGCGGGAGCAGTATTTT.

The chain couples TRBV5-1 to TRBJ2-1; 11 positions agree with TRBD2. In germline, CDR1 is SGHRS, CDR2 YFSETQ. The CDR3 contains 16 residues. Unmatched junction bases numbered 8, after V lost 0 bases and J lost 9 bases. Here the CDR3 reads CASSLAVAGGPGEQFF. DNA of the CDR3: TGCGCCAGCAGCTTGGCGGTAGCGGGGGGGCCAGGTGAGCAGTTCTTC.

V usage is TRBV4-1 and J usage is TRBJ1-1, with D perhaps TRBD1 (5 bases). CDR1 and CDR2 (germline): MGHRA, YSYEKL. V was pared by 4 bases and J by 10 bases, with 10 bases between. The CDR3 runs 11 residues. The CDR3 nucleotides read TGCGCCAGCAGCCTTCCCGGGGGAGCTTTCTTT. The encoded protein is CASSLPGGAFF.

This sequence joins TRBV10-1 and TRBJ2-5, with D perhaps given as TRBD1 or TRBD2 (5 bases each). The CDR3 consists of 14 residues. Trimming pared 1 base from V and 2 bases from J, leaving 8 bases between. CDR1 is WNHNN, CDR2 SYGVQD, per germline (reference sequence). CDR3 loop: CASSEWGMQETQYF. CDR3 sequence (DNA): TGCGCCAGCAGTGAGTGGGGGATGCAAGAGACCCAGTACTTC.

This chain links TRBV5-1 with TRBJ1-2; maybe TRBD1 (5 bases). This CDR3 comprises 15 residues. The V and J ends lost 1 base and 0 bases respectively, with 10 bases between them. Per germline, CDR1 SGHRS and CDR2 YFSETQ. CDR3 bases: TGCGCCAGCAGCTTGTTCCCAGGGACTAACTATGGCTACACCTTC. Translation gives CASSLFPGTNYGYTF.

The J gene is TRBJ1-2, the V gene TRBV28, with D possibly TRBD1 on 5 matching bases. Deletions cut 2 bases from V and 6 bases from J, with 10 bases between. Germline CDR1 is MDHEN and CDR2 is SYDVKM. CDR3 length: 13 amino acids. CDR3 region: CASSLTRGDGYTF. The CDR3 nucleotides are TGTGCCAGCAGTTTAACGAGGGGAGATGGCTACACCTTC.

CDR3 nucleotide sequence: TGCAGCGTTGTCAGGGTGAACACTGAAGCTTTCTTT. Protein sequence: CSVVRVNTEAFF. This rearrangement joins TRBV29-1 to TRBJ1-1, with D perhaps TRBD1 (5 bases). Trimming cost V 4 bases and J 0 bases, with 6 bases left between them. In germline, CDR1 is SQVTM, CDR2 ANQGSEA. The CDR3 totals 12 residues.

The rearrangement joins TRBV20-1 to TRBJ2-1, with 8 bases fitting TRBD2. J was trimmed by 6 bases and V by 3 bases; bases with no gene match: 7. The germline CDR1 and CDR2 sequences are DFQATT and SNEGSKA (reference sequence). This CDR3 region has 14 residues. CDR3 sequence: CSASWRGALNEQFF. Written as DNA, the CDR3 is TGCAGTGCTAGTTGGCGGGGGGCCCTCAATGAGCAGTTCTTC.

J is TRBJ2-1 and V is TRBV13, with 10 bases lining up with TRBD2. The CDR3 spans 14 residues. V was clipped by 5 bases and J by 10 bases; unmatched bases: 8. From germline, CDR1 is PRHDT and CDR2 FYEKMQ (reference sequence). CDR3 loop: CASSPRTSGEEQFF. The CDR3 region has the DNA TGTGCCAGCAGCCCCCGGACTAGCGGTGAGGAGCAGTTCTTC.

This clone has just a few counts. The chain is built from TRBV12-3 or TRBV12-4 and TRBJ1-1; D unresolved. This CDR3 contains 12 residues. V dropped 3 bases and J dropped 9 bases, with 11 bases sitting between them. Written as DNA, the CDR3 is TGTGCCAGCAGTTTGGGAGGCGTCCAAGCTTTCTTT. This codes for CASSLGGVQAFF.

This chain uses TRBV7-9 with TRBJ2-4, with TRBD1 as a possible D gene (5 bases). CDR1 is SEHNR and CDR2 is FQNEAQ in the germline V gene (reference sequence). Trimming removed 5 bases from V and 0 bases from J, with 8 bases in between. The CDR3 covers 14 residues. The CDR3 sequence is CASSRRVAKNIQYF. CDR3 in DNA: TGTGCCAGCAGCCGCAGGGTAGCCAAAAACATTCAGTACTTC.

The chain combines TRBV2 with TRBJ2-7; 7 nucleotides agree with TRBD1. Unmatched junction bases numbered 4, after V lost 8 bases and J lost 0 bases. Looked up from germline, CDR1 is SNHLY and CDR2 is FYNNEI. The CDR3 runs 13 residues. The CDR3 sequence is CASLWDSSYEQYF. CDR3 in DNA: TGTGCCAGCCTCTGGGACAGCTCCTACGAGCAGTACTTC.

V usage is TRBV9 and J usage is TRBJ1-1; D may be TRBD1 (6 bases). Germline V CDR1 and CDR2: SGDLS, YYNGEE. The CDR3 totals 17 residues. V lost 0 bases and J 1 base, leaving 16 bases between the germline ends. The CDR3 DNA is TGTGCCAGCAGCGTAGGACCAGACGGCAGGGGGAACACTGAAGCTTTCTTT. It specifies CASSVGPDGRGNTEAFF. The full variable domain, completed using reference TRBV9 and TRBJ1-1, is DSGVTQTPKHLITATGQRVTLRCSPRSGDLSVYWYQQSLDQGLQFLIQYYNGEERAKGNILERFSAQQFPDLHSELNLSSLELGDSALYFCASSVGPDGRGNTEAFFGQGTRLTVV.